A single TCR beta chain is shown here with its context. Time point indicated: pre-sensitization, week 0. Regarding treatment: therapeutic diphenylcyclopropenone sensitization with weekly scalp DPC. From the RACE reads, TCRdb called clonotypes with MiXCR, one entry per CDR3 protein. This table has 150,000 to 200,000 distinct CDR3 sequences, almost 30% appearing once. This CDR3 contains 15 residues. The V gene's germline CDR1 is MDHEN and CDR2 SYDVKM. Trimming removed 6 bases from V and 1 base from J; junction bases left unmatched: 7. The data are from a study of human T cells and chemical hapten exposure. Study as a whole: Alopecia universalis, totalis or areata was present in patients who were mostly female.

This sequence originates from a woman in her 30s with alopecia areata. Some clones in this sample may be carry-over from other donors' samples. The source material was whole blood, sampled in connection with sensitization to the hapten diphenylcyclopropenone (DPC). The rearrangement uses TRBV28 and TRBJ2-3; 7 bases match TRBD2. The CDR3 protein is CASREAGSCTDTQYF. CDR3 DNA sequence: TGTGCCAGCAGGGAAGCGGGATCGTGCACAGATACGCAGTATTTT.